This T cell receptor beta chain is drawn from a study of T-cell reconstitution after alpha-beta-depleted transplantation in children. This clonotype was recorded many times. The authors prepared the TCRbeta library with unique molecular identifiers. TCRdb ran MiXCR on the PCR reads and lists one entry per CDR3 protein. In the table there are 900,000 or so distinct CDR3 sequences, 16% of which are singletons. Sequenced here: PBMCs, mostly from graft donor cells, sampled 360 days after TCRalphabeta/CD19-depleted stem cell transplant. The TCR originated in a male patient between 10 and 17 years old who had a stem cell transplant for acute lymphoblastic leukemia, so the T cells may come from the graft donor.

CDR3 coding DNA: TGTGCCAGCAGATTGGGGTTGTTCAATGAGCAGTTCTTC. It codes for CASRLGLFNEQFF. The chain uses TRBV13 and TRBJ2-1; D remains ambiguous. Germline assignment: CDR1 PRHDT and CDR2 FYEKMQ (reference sequence). Trimming removed 6 bases at V and 6 bases at J, with 12 bases between. This CDR3 is 13 amino acids long.